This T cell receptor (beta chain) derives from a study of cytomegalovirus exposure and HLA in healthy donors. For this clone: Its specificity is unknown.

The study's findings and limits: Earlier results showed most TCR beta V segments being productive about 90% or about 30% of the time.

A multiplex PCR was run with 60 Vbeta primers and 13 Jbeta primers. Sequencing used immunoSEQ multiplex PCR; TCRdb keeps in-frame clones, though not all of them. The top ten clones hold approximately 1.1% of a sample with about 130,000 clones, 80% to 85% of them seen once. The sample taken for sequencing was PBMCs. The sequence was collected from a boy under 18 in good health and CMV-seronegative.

For the CDR3, the DNA is TGTGCCAGCAGACCGGGACAGGGAGAGGGGATCAAGAACTATGGCTACACCTTC. This gives the protein CASRPGQGEGIKNYGYTF. The J gene is TRBJ1-2, the V gene TRBV25-1; 9 nucleotides match TRBD1. After removal of 6 bases from V and 2 bases from J, the junction contained 16 bases not matched to a gene. The germline CDR1 and CDR2 sequences are MGHDK and SYGVNS. CDR3 size: 18 residues.